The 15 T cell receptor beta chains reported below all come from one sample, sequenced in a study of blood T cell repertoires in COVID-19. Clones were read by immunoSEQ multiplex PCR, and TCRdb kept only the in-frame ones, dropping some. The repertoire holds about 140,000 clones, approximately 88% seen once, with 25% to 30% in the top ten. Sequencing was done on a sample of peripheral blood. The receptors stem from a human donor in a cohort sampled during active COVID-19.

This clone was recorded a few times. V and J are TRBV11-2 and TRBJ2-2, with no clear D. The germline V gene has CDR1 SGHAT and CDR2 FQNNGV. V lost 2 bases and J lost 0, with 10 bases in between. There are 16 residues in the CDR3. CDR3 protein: CASSLQELTNTGELFF. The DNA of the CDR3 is TGTGCCAGCAGCTTACAGGAATTGACGAACACCGGGGAGCTGTTTTTT.

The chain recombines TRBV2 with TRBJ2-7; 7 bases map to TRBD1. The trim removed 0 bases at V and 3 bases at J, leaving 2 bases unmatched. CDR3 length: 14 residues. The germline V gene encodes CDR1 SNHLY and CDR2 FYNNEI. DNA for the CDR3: TGTGCCAGCAGTGAAGCTCCAGGGGGCTACGAGCAGTACTTC. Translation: CASSEAPGGYEQYF.

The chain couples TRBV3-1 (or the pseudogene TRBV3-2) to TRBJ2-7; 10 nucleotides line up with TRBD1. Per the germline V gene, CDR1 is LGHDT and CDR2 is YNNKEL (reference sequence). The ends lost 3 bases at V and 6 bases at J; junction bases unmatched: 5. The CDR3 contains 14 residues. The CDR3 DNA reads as TGTGCCAGCAGCCACGGGGACAGGGGTTTCGAGCAGTACTTC. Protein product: CASSHGDRGFEQYF.

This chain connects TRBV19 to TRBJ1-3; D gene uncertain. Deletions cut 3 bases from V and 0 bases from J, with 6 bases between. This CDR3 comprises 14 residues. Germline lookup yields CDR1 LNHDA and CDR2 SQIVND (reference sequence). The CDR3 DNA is TGTGCCAGTAGTATCTCCGTCTCTGGAAACACCATATATTTT. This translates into CASSISVSGNTIYF.

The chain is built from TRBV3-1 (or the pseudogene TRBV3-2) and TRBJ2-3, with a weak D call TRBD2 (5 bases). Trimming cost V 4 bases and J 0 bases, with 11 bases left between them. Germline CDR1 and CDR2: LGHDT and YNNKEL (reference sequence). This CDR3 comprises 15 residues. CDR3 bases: TGTGCCAGCAGCCCCGGAGGTACTAGCACAGATACGCAGTATTTT. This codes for CASSPGGTSTDTQYF.

CDR3 nucleotides: TGTGCCAGCAGCAAAGTCCCTAGGACAGCCGTCCAGCCCCAGCATTTT. This translates into CASSKVPRTAVQPQHF. The genes are TRBV21-1 and TRBJ1-5; the D call in the table, TRBD1, was not verified against the DNA. TRBV21-1 corresponds to a pseudogene. The CDR3 length is 16 residues.

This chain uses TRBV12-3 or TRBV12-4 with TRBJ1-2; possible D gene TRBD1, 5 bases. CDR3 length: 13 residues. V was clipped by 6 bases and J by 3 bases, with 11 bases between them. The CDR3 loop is CASSRQGDYGYTF. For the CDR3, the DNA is TGTGCCAGCAGCCGCCAGGGTGACTATGGCTACACCTTC.

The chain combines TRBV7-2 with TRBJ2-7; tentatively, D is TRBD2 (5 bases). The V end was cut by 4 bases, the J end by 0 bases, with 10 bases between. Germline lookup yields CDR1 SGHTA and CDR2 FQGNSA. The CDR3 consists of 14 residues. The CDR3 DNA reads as TGTGCCAGCAGCTCCGGACGGGGCTCCTACGAGCAGTACTTC. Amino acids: CASSSGRGSYEQYF.

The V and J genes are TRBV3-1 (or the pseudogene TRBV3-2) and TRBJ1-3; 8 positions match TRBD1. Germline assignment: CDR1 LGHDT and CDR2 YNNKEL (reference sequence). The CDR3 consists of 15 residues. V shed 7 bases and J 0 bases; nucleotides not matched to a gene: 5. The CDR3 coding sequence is TGTGCCAGCACCACAGGGGGTAGCTCTGGAAACACCATATATTTT. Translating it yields CASTTGGSSGNTIYF.

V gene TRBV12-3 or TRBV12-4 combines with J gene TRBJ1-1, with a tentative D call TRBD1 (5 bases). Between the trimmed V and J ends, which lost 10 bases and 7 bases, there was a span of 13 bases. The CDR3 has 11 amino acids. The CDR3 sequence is CATINRREAFF. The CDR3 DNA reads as TGTGCCACCATAAACAGGCGTGAAGCTTTCTTT.

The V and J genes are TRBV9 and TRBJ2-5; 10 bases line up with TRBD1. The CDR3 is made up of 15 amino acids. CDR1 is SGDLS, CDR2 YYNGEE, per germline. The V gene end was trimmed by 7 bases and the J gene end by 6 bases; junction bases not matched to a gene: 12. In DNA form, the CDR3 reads TGTGCCAGCGACCCCGGGACAGGGGTTGGGAAGACCCAGTACTTC. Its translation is CASDPGTGVGKTQYF.

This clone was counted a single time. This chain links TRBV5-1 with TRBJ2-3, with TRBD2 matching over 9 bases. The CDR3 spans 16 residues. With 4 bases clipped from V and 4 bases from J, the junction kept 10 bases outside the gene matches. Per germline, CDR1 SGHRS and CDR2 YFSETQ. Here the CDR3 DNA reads TGCGCCAGCAGCCCCATGACTAGCGGCTCGGCAGATACGCAGTATTTT. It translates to CASSPMTSGSADTQYF.

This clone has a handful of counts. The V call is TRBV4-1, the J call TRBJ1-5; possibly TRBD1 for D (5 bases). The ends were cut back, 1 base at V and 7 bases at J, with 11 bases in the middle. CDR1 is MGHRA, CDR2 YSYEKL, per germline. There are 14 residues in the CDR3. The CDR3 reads CASSQVKGRQPQHF. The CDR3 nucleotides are TGCGCCAGCAGCCAAGTTAAGGGGAGGCAGCCCCAGCATTTT.

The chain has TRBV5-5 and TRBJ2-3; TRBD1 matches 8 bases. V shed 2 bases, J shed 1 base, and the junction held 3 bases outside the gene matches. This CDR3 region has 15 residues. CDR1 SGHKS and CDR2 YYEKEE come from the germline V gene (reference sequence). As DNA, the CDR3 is TGTGCCAGCAGCTTTCGGGGACAGGGCACAGATACGCAGTATTTT. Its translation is CASSFRGQGTDTQYF.

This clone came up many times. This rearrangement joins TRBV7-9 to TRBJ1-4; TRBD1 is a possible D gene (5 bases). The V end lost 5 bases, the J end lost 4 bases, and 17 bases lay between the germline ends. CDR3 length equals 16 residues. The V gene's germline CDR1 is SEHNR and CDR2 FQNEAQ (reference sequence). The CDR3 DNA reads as TGTGCCAGCAGCCTAAGGGGAAACAGAAATAATGAAAAACTGTTTTTT. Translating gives CASSLRGNRNNEKLFF.